One T cell receptor beta chain is described in this entry. Its cognate antigen is unknown. This record comes from a study of post-analysis software for immune sequencing data. The CDR3 spans 13 residues. V was trimmed by 5 bases and J by 10 bases, leaving 17 bases between them. Germline V CDR1 and CDR2: LNHNV, YYDKDF (reference sequence). Overall study findings and caveats: The study found TRBV5-6, TRBV5-1 and TRBV20-1 among a handful of TRBV segments more frequent in patients than controls. Normalized Chao1 diversity in multiple sclerosis patients fell significantly below that of controls. Strong co-clustering by F measure linked samples that shared a preparation batch.

Each TCR beta cDNA library carried unique molecular identifiers. MiXCR, run by TCRdb on the PCR reads, gives a single entry per CDR3 protein. The top ten clones hold roughly 1.7% of a sample with 450,000 to 650,000 distinct CDR3 sequences, around 47% of them seen once. The receptor was isolated from a girl aged 5-17 years with multiple sclerosis. The chain is built from TRBV15 and TRBJ1-2; D unclear. The specimen was blood. CDR3 coding DNA: TGTGCCACCAGCGGGGTACGGGTGACGGACTACACCTTC. Protein product: CATSGVRVTDYTF.